Listed here are 17 T cell receptor beta chains from one sample, sequenced in a study of T cells in Graves' hyperthyroidism and ophthalmopathy. TCR beta CDR3 regions were amplified from RNA. When the TCR CDR3 underwent first-round RT-PCR, the HTBI primer set was used. Each CDR3 protein gets one entry after TCRdb re-called the multiplex PCR reads with MiXCR. The sample carries 650,000 to 850,000 distinct CDR3 sequences, around 20% recorded once. The sample consisted of blood. The receptor source for this set is a woman in her forties or fifties with Graves' hyperthyroidism that later progressed to Graves' ophthalmopathy.

This clonotype was counted between two and nine times. The chain links TRBV20-1 to TRBJ2-7; 7 nucleotides agree with TRBD1. After removal of 6 bases from V and 4 bases from J, the junction contained 12 bases not matched to a gene. The CDR3 length is 14 residues. The germline gives CDR1 DFQATT, CDR2 SNEGSKA (reference sequence). CDR3 sequence (DNA): TGCAGTGCCCCCCACATACAGGGGCAGTACGAGCAGTACTTC. Its translation is CSAPHIQGQYEQYF.

This clonotype was observed a handful of times. V gene TRBV10-1 combines with J gene TRBJ1-2; D is possibly TRBD1 (5 bases). The CDR3 is 13 amino acids. V shed 4 bases and J shed 4 bases, with 10 bases lying between them. CDR1 WNHNN and CDR2 SYGVQD come from the germline V gene (reference sequence). CDR3: CASSAQGTYGYTF. The CDR3 DNA follows: TGCGCCAGCAGTGCCCAGGGTACCTATGGCTACACCTTC.

This clonotype appeared many times. This chain's CDR3 is CAWSVLGGVGTDTQYF. For the CDR3, the DNA is TGTGCCTGGAGTGTCTTAGGGGGGGTAGGCACAGATACGCAGTATTTT. The V gene is TRBV30, the J gene TRBJ2-3; a weak D match, TRBD2 (7 bases). CDR1 and CDR2 (germline): GTSNPN, SVGIG (reference sequence). This CDR3 comprises 16 residues. Trimming took 0 bases from V and 1 from J, leaving 14 bases between them.

The sample holds many counts of this clonotype. V is TRBV18 and J is TRBJ2-5; tentatively, D is TRBD2 (6 bases). The V and J ends lost 3 bases and 5 bases respectively, with 16 bases between them. CDR3 size: 15 residues. CDR1 and CDR2 (germline): KGHSH, LQKENI. The CDR3 loop is CASSPRTGDRETQYF. The CDR3 region has the DNA TGTGCCAGCTCACCCAGGACGGGGGACCGGGAGACCCAGTACTTC.

The V call is TRBV9, the J call TRBJ1-2; D ambiguous. CDR1 and CDR2 (germline): SGDLS, YYNGEE. V was trimmed by 4 bases and J by 3 bases, leaving 13 bases between them. The CDR3 consists of 14 residues. CDR3 bases: TGTGCCAGCAGCCTACAAGCGTCGGACTATGGCTACACCTTC. Translation: CASSLQASDYGYTF.

The V call is TRBV4-3, the J call TRBJ2-7, with D maybe TRBD1 (5 bases). This CDR3 comprises 16 residues. The germline V and J ends were trimmed by 1 base and 0 bases, with 13 bases remaining between them. CDR1 LGHNA and CDR2 YSLEER come from the germline V gene. The CDR3 protein is CASSQALRGRSYEQYF. CDR3 nucleotide sequence: TGCGCCAGCAGCCAAGCATTAAGGGGTCGCTCCTACGAGCAGTACTTC.

This clonotype was detected ten times or more. The V gene is TRBV18, the J gene TRBJ2-3; 9 bases are a match to TRBD1. V was clipped by 1 base and J by 4 bases; unmatched bases: 6. This CDR3 is 16 amino acids long. Germline V CDR1 and CDR2: KGHSH, LQKENI. The CDR3 reads CASSPRDRVISDTQYF. The CDR3 DNA reads as TGTGCCAGCTCACCACGGGACAGGGTTATCTCAGATACGCAGTATTTT.

This chain's CDR3 is CASSQVQGVRTGELFF. For the CDR3, the DNA is TGCGCCAGCAGCCAAGTCCAGGGTGTACGGACCGGGGAGCTGTTTTTT. V and J are TRBV4-1 and TRBJ2-2, with TRBD1 as a possible D gene (5 bases). CDR3 size: 16 residues. CDR1 and CDR2 from the germline V gene are MGHRA and YSYEKL. The V end was cut by 1 base, the J end by 5 bases, with 14 bases between.

This clonotype was recorded many times. The J gene is TRBJ1-6, the V gene TRBV2; D may be TRBD1 (5 bases). The CDR3 contains 13 residues. The germline CDR1 and CDR2 sequences are SNHLY and FYNNEI. V was cut by 6 bases and J by 10 bases, with 13 bases left in between. The CDR3 region has the DNA TGTGCCAGCAGCCGGGGCTGGGGGTCACCCCTCCACTTT. Its protein is CASSRGWGSPLHF.

The chain recombines TRBV3-1 with TRBJ2-5; 9 positions agree with TRBD2. The CDR3 covers 17 residues. Germline V gene sequence: CDR1 LGHDT, CDR2 YNNKEL (reference sequence). V was clipped by 0 bases and J by 5 bases; unmatched bases: 10. CDR3 bases: TGTGCCAGCAGCCAAGATCTAATAGCGGGGGCCGGTGAGACCCAGTACTTC. This codes for CASSQDLIAGAGETQYF.

At least ten counts were recorded for this clonotype. This chain uses TRBV12-3 or TRBV12-4 with TRBJ1-2; TRBD1 agrees at 10 bases. Germline trimming cut 5 bases from V and 4 bases from J; bases unmatched to any gene: 7. The CDR3 covers 15 residues. Here the CDR3 DNA reads TGTGCCAGCAGTCCAGGGACAGGGGAAGGCTATGGCTACACCTTC. Its protein product is CASSPGTGEGYGYTF.

To note about this clonotype: This may stem from a read error, because a much larger clone lies one nucleotide away. The V and J genes are TRBV20-1 and TRBJ1-1; the D is unclear. The CDR3 extends over 15 amino acids. Germline CDR1 reads DFQATT; CDR2 reads SNEGSKA (reference sequence). V gave up 1 base and J gave up 6 bases, with 18 bases separating them. The CDR3 nucleotides are TGCAGTGCTAGAGCCCGCTGGGATCCTGGGGCTGAAGCTTTCTTT. Protein product: CSARARWDPGAEAFF.

A few counts support this clonotype. This chain joins TRBV9 and TRBJ2-1; D is unresolved. The germline V gene has CDR1 SGDLS and CDR2 YYNGEE. The CDR3 spans 10 residues. V gave up 6 bases and J gave up 10 bases, with 8 bases separating them. The DNA for the CDR3 is TGTGCCAGCAAGCCTACCGAGCAGTTCTTC. This sequence encodes CASKPTEQFF. Supplemented by reference TRBV9 and TRBJ2-1, the full variable domain reads DSGVTQTPKHLITATGQRVTLRCSPRSGDLSVYWYQQSLDQGLQFLIQYYNGEERAKGNILERFSAQQFPDLHSELNLSSLELGDSALYFCASKPTEQFFGPGTRLTVL.

J is TRBJ2-2 and V is TRBV6-4, with a weak D call TRBD2 (6 bases). With 7 bases removed from V and 6 bases from J, the gap between germline ends came to 15 bases. Germline V gene sequence: CDR1 MRHNA, CDR2 SNTAGT. The CDR3 totals 14 residues. CDR3 coding DNA: TGTGCCAGCAAGAAGGGCGGGGAGTCCGGGGAGCTGTTTTTT. This codes for CASKKGGESGELFF.

This rearrangement joins TRBV27 to TRBJ2-2; 7 nucleotides align to TRBD1. With V trimmed by 7 bases and J by 4 bases, 6 bases remained unmatched. Germline CDR1 MNHEY, CDR2 SMNVEV (reference sequence). This CDR3 is 14 amino acids long. CDR3 DNA sequence: TGTGCCAGCAACCCGGGACAGATCACCGGGGAGCTGTTTTTT. It codes for CASNPGQITGELFF.

The chain recombines TRBV6-4 with TRBJ2-1; 9 nucleotides agree with TRBD2. Unmatched junction bases numbered 5, after V lost 4 bases and J lost 7 bases. Per germline, CDR1 MRHNA and CDR2 SNTAGT. There are 14 residues in the CDR3. CDR3 region: CASSASGGSNEQFF. The CDR3 nucleotides are TGTGCCAGCAGTGCCAGCGGGGGGTCAAATGAGCAGTTCTTC.

This clonotype was seen repeatedly, ten times or more. Compared with germline, one end of the junction differs, possibly owing to a read error. V and J are TRBV3-1 and TRBJ2-7; maybe TRBD1 (5 bases). The CDR3 is 13 amino acids. Germline CDR1 reads LGHDT; CDR2 reads YNNKEL (reference sequence). CDR3 loop: CASSKDSSYEQYF. Written as DNA, the CDR3 is TGTGCCAGCAGCAAAGACAGCTCCTACGAGCAGTACTTC.